This T cell receptor beta chain originates from a study of cytomegalovirus exposure and HLA in healthy donors. About the research overall: An early data release held 79 million or so unique TCRs from HLA-typed donors.

Use of 60 Vbeta and 13 Jbeta primers characterized the PCR. Clones were sequenced by immunoSEQ multiplex PCR, and TCRdb holds only the in-frame ones, with some missing. This sample yields 150,000 or so clones, of which around 79% are seen a single time; just under 1% belongs to the top ten. With V trimmed by 4 bases and J by 0 bases, 7 bases remained unmatched. Germline V lookup: CDR1 LNHDA, CDR2 SQIVND (reference sequence). This CDR3 spans 17 amino acids. The sequence derives from a woman aged 50 to 60 in good health and CMV-seropositive. The sequencing input was PBMCs. This chain connects TRBV19 to TRBJ2-2; TRBD1 agrees at 8 bases. The CDR3 region is CASSTSTGAANTGELFF. The CDR3 nucleotides are TGTGCCAGTAGTACCTCGACAGGGGCCGCGAACACCGGGGAGCTGTTTTTT.